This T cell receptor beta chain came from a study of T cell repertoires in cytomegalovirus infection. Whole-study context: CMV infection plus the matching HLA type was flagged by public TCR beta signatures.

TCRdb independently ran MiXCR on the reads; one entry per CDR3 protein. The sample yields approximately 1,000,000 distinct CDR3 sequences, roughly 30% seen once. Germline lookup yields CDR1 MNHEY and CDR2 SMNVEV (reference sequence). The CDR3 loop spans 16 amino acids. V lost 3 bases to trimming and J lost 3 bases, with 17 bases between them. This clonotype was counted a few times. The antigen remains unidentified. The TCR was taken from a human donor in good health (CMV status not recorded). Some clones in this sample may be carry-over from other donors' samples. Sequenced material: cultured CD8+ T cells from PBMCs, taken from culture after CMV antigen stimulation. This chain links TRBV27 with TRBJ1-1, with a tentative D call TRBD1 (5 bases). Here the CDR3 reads CASSLRRGREDTEAFF. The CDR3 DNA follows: TGTGCCAGCAGTTTGAGGAGGGGCAGAGAGGACACTGAAGCTTTCTTT.